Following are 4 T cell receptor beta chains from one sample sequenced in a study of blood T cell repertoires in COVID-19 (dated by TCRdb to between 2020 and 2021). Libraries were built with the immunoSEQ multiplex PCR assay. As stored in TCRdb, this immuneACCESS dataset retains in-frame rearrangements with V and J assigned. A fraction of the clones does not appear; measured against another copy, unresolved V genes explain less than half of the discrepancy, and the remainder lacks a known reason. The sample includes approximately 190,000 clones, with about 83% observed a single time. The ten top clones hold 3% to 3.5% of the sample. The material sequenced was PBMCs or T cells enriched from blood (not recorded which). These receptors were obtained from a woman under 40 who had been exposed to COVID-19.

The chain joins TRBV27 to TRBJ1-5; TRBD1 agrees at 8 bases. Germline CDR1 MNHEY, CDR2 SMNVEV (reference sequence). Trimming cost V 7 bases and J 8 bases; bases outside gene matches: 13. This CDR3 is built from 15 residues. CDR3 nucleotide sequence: TGTGCCAGCAACCCATTGGGGGCAGGGGGCGAGCCCCAGCATTTT. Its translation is CASNPLGAGGEPQHF.

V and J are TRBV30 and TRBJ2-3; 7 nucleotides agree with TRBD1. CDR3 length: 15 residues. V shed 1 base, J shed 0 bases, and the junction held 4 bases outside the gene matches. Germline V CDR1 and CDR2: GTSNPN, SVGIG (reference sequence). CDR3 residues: CAWSGGQPSTDTQYF. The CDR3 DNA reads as TGTGCCTGGAGTGGGGGACAGCCTAGCACAGATACGCAGTATTTT.

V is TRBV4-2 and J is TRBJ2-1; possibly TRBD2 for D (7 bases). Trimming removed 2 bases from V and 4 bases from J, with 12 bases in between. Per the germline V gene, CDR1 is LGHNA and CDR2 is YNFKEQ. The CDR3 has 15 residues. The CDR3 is CASSQPEGGYNEQFF. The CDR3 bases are TGTGCCAGCAGCCAACCGGAGGGGGGGTACAATGAGCAGTTCTTC.

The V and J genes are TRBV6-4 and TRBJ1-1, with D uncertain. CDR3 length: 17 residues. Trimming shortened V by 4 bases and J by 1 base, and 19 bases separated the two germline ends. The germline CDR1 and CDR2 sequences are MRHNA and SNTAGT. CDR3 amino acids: CASSGSPHLGRNTEAFF. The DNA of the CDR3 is TGTGCCAGCAGTGGGTCTCCCCATCTAGGGAGGAACACTGAAGCTTTCTTT.